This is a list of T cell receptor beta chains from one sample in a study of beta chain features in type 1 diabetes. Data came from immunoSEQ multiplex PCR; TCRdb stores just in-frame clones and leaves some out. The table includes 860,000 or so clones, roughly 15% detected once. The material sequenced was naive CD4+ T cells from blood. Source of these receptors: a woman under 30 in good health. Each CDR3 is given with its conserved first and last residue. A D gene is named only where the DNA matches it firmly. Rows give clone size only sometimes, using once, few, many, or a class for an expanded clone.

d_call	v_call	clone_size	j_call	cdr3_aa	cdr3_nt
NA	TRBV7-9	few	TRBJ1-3	CASSLVFSGNTIYF	TGTGCCAGCAGCTTAGTTTTCTCTGGAAACACCATATATTTT
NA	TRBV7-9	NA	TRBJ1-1	CASSLGLMNTEAFF	TGTGCCAGCAGCCTGGGACTTATGAACACTGAAGCTTTCTTT
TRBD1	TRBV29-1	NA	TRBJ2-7	CSVGRDRGYEQYF	TGCAGCGTTGGAAGAGACAGGGGCTACGAGCAGTACTTC
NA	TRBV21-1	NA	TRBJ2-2	CASSKNTRREGPAYSGTGELFF	TGTGCCAGCAGCAAAAACACTCGACGGGAGGGCCCCGCTTATTCGGGCACCGGGGAGCTGTTTTTT
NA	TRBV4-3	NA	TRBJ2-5	CASSQGSPGGTQYF	TGCGCCAGCAGCCAAGGTAGCCCCGGAGGGACCCAGTACTTC
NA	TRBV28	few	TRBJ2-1	CASSLNRISYNEQFF	TGTGCCAGCAGTTTAAACAGAATCTCCTACAATGAGCAGTTCTTC
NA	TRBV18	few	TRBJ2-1	CASSPGGSSYNEQFF	TGTGCCAGCTCACCGGGTGGGAGCAGCTACAATGAGCAGTTCTTC
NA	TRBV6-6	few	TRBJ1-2	CASSYSMGYGYTF	TGTGCCAGCAGTTACTCGATGGGGTATGGCTACACCTTC
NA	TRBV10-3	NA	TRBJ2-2	CAISEKDYQPGELFF	TGTGCCATCAGTGAAAAGGACTACCAGCCCGGGGAGCTGTTTTTT
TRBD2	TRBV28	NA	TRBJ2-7	CASSLGLAGLAYEQYF	TGTGCCAGCAGTTTAGGTCTAGCGGGGCTGGCCTACGAGCAGTACTTC
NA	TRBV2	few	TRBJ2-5	CASSESWTYF	TGTGCCAGCAGTGAATCTTGGACGTACTTC
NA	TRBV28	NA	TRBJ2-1	CASSLLGGSHNEQFF	TGTGCCAGCAGTTTGTTGGGAGGCTCTCACAATGAGCAGTTCTTC
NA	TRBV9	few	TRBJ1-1	CASSVGVGLLNTEAFF	TGTGCCAGCAGCGTAGGGGTAGGGCTCCTAAACACTGAAGCTTTCTTT
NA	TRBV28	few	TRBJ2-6	CASSLGAGGGTGANVLTF	TGTGCCAGCAGTTTAGGTGCAGGGGGAGGTACTGGGGCCAACGTCCTGACTTTC
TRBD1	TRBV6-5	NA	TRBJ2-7	CASSYSTGTTYEQYF	TGTGCCAGCAGTTACTCGACAGGGACCACCTACGAGCAGTACTTC
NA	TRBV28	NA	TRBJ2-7	CHGSGEFEQYF	TGTCACGGTAGTGGGGAATTCGAGCAGTACTTC
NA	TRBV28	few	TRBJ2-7	CASSLGQSYEQYF	TGTGCCAGCAGTTTAGGACAGTCCTACGAGCAGTACTTC
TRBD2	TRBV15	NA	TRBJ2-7	CATSRALAGGTYEQYF	TGTGCCACCAGCAGAGCACTAGCGGGAGGAACCTACGAGCAGTACTTC
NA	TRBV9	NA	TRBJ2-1	CASSVEYQGWNEQFF	TGTGCCAGCAGCGTAGAATATCAGGGGTGGAATGAGCAGTTCTTC
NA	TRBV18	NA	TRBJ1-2	CASSPPGKDGYTF	TGTGCCAGCTCACCACCGGGAAAAGATGGCTACACCTTC
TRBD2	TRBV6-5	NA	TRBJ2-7	CASSHRLAGEQYF	TGTGCCAGCAGTCACCGACTAGCTGGCGAGCAGTACTTC
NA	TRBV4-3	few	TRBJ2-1	CASSQGHNNEQFF	TGCGCCAGCAGCCAGGGCCACAACAATGAGCAGTTCTTC
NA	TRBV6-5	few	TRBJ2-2	CASRRGITGELFF	TGTGCCAGCAGGAGGGGAATCACCGGGGAGCTGTTTTTT
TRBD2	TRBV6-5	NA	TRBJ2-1	CASSLTGLGTVHEQFF	TGTGCCAGCAGTTTAACGGGACTAGGAACCGTCCATGAGCAGTTCTTC
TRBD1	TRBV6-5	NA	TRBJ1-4	CASSRGTNEKLFF	TGTGCCAGCAGCAGGGGGACTAATGAAAAACTGTTTTTT
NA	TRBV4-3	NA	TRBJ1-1	CASSLDPNTEAFF	TGCGCCAGCAGCCTCGACCCGAACACTGAAGCTTTCTTT
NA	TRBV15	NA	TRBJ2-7	CATGTGPWEQYF	TGTGCCACCGGAACTGGGCCTTGGGAGCAGTACTTC
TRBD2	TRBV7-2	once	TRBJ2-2	CASSPRTSGRVGTGELFF	TGTGCCAGCAGCCCTAGGACTAGCGGGAGGGTGGGGACCGGGGAGCTGTTTTTT
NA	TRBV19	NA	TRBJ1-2	CASSSTVRSSYGYTF	TGTGCCAGTAGTAGTACAGTCCGCTCCTCCTATGGCTACACCTTC
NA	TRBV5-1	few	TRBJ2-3	CASSVSRTDTQYF	TGCGCCAGCAGTGTCAGCCGCACAGATACGCAGTATTTT
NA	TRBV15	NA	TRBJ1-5	CATSRPGGAHQPQHF	TGTGCCACCAGCAGACCCGGTGGGGCCCACCAGCCCCAGCATTTT